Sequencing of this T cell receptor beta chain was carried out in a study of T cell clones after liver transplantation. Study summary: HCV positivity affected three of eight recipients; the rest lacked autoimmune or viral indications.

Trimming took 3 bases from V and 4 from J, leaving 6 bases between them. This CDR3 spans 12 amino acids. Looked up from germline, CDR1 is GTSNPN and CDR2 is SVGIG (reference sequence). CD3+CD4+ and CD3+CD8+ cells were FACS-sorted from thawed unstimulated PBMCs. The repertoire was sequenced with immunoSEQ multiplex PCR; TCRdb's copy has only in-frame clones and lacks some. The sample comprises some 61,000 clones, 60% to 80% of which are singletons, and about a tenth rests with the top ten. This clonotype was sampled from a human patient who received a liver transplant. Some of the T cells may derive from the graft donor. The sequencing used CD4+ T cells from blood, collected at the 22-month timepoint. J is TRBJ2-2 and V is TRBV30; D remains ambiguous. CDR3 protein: CAWRTTTGELFF. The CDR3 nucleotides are TGTGCCTGGAGGACAACCACCGGGGAGCTGTTTTTT.